This TCR beta chain was identified during a study of T cells in Graves' hyperthyroidism and ophthalmopathy. About the study: Staff took peripheral blood when the initial diagnosis was made, before any treatment began.

The CDR3 has 17 residues. J gave up 1 base and V 3 bases, and 9 bases lay outside the gene matches. The germline CDR1 and CDR2 sequences are MDHEN and SYDVKM. Amplification yielded TCR beta CDR3 regions, with RNA transcripts as the source. An initial round of RT-PCR targeting the TCR CDR3 relied on the HTBI primer set. TCRdb re-called the multiplex PCR reads through MiXCR, storing one row per CDR3 protein. The sample lists under 250,000 distinct CDR3 sequences, about 25% seen once, with roughly 32% in the top ten. It was uncontrolled infection, other autoimmune disease, pregnancy or lactation that excluded patients. This clonotype occurred many times.

Sequencing was performed on blood. This TCR was sampled from a middle-aged woman with Graves' ophthalmopathy. This chain uses TRBV28 with TRBJ1-1; 9 bases align to TRBD1. CDR3 loop: CASSFGPGQGPNTEAFF. CDR3 coding DNA: TGTGCCAGCAGTTTTGGCCCGGGACAGGGCCCGAACACTGAAGCTTTCTTT.